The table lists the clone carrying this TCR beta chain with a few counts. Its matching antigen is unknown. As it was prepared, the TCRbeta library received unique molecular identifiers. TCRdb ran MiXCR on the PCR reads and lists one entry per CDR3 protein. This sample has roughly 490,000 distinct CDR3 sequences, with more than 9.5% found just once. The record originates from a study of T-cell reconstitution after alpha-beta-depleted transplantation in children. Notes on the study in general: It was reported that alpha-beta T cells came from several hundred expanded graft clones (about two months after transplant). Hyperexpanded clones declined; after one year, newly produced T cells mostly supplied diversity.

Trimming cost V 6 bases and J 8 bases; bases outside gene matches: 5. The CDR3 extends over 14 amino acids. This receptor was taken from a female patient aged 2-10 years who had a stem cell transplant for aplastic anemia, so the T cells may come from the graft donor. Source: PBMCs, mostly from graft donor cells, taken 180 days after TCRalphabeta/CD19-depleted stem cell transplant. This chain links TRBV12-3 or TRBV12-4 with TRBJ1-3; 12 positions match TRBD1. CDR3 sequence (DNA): TGTGCCAGCAGCCCGGGACAGGGGGCGGACACCATATATTTT. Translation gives CASSPGQGADTIYF.